The following is a TCR beta chain sequence with its context. Its antigen is undetermined. The CDR3 totals 18 residues. Germline V gene lookup returns CDR1 SEHNR and CDR2 FQNEAQ (reference sequence). This specimen comes from a study of CXCR3-negative and CXCR3-positive naive CD8 T cells. Findings and limits, study-wide: Relative to CXCR3-negative naive cells, CXCR3-positive naive cells had more hydrophobic TRB CDR3s.

Via 5' RACE with UMI labels, TRB cDNA libraries were prepared. TCRdb re-called the 5' RACE reads, yielding one record per CDR3 amino acid sequence without DNA. The table lists about 150,000 distinct CDR3 sequences. The material sequenced was naive CXCR3+ CD8+ T cells from blood. Described subset: CD45RO-CCR7+CD27+CD95- naive CD8+ T cells expressing CXCR3 (TNR3+). J is TRBJ1-5 and V is TRBV7-9; absent DNA, TCRdb's TRBD1 call cannot be checked. The receptor's source is a human donor in good health. Some clones in this sample may be carry-over from other donors' samples. The CDR3 region is CASSLLSSGNKSNQPQHF.